The clone carrying this T cell receptor beta chain has at least ten counts. The antigen is unknown. The sample comes from a study of spatial heterogeneity in lung cancer. Germline CDR1 DFQATT, CDR2 SNEGSKA (reference sequence). The CDR3 is 13 residues long. The V end was cut by 2 bases, the J end by 9 bases, with 13 bases between. Study-wide points: Tumors with more nonsynonymous mutations had more expanded intratumoral alpha and beta TCRs.

Each molecule of TCR cDNA was tagged with one unique molecular identifier. MiXCR, run by TCRdb on the 5' RACE reads, gives a single entry per CDR3 protein. The table has about 5,300 distinct CDR3 sequences, about 7.4% seen once. Time point meaning: sample taken at primary tumor resection. The approximately 78 donors had untreated early-stage non-small cell lung cancer. The source was lung tumor tissue, collected at surgery. The chain uses TRBV20-1 and TRBJ2-2; D gene ambiguous. The TCR originated in a male donor with early-stage non-small cell lung cancer. Here the CDR3 DNA reads TGCAGTGCTAGAACCCAAGGGATCCGGGAGCTGTTTTTT. Protein sequence: CSARTQGIRELFF.